Below, one T cell receptor (beta chain) is given with its context. Its antigen is still unknown. The data are from a study of cytomegalovirus exposure and HLA in healthy donors. Study-wide results and limits: Reports indicate that TCR beta sequences accurately predicted the HLA-A and HLA-B alleles of most subjects.

The study ran its PCR with 60 Vbeta and 13 Jbeta primers. Clones were read by immunoSEQ multiplex PCR, and TCRdb kept only the in-frame ones, dropping some. The sample lists about 150,000 clones, about two thirds occurring once. The CDR3 length is 17 residues. Germline V gene data show CDR1 as SEHNR and CDR2 as FQNEAQ (reference sequence). The V end lost 0 bases, the J end lost 0 bases, and 14 bases lay between the germline ends. The receptor's source is a man in his 60s in good health and CMV-seronegative. Specimen: PBMCs. The chain is built from TRBV7-9 and TRBJ1-1, with D maybe TRBD1 (5 bases). CDR3 amino acids: CASSLAPRGRLNTEAFF. Here the CDR3 DNA reads TGTGCCAGCAGCTTAGCGCCTCGGGGGAGGTTGAACACTGAAGCTTTCTTT.